The entry below gives a single T cell receptor (beta chain) sequence along with its context. Its antigen is undetermined. V was pared by 4 bases and J by 3 bases, with 6 bases between. The germline V gene encodes CDR1 SQVTM and CDR2 ANQGSEA. The CDR3 is 11 residues long. The entry originates in a study of T-cell memory formation after mild COVID-19. The overall study: Largely, the TCR clusters proved donor specific. The study's findings and limits: Clones that contracted from day 15 to 85 were balanced CD4/CD8, while later expanders leaned CD4+. The finding that pre-infection memory included some responding clones suggested that cross-reactive memory joined.

TCRdb analysed the 5' RACE reads with MiXCR anew, one entry per CDR3 protein. The repertoire holds under 550,000 distinct CDR3 sequences, approximately 18% seen once, with roughly 12% in the top ten. This chain connects TRBV29-1 to TRBJ1-2; no firm D call. Sequencing was carried out using PBMCs or a T cell subset sorted from them (not recorded which). The receptor's source is an adult woman who had mild COVID-19 (a few samples of this study predate the infection). Cell type and time point are not known. The CDR3 spells CSVGDDYGYTF. In DNA, the CDR3 is TGCAGCGTTGGCGACGACTATGGCTACACCTTC.